The 15 T cell receptor beta chains listed next were all sequenced from one sample in a study of tumor-infiltrating lymphocytes in primary liver carcinoma. Priming with a constant-region primer yielded TCR beta cDNA from around 0.45 ug total RNA. Slightly modified ARM-PCR served as the procedure for the TCR beta libraries. These libraries came from three rounds of nested multiplex PCR. TRBV1-TRBV30 forward primers paired with a C-beta reverse primer drove the first two PCR rounds, roughly 10 cycles each. MiXCR was run by TCRdb on the multiplex PCR reads, yielding one entry per CDR3 protein. This sample has under 200,000 distinct CDR3 sequences, with about 85% found just once. Taking about 17-32 mg of unsorted bulk tissue, the authors co-extracted RNA and DNA. The sequencing sample was made of tumor tissue from primary liver carcinoma. These receptors all come from a man aged 40-55 years with primary liver carcinoma and hepatitis B virus infection.

Turning to this clonotype: A read error may produce the germline difference seen at one junction end. The chain recombines TRBV12-3 or TRBV12-4 with TRBJ1-1; 9 bases are a match to TRBD1. The CDR3 consists of 16 residues. The CDR3 region is CASSFILGQGKTEALF. The CDR3 bases are TGTGCCAGCAGTTTCATCTTGGGACAGGGAAAGACTGAAGCTTTGTTT.

With respect to this clonotype: The junction departs from germline at one end; a sequencing error may be responsible. The V call is TRBV4-2, the J call TRBJ2-7; no clear D. CDR1 and CDR2 (germline): LGHNA, YNFKEQ. The CDR3 runs 13 residues. CDR3 amino acids: CVSSQGNSHEQYF. DNA for the CDR3: TGTGTCAGCAGCCAAGGAAATTCCCACGAGCAGTACTTC.

Notes on this clonotype: One end of the junction varies from germline; a read error may be responsible. This CDR3 reads CASSMLETQYF. As DNA, the CDR3 is TGTGCCAGCAGCATGTTGGAGACCCAGTACTTC. The V call is TRBV5-1, the J call TRBJ2-5; D not certain. The CDR3 loop spans 11 amino acids. Germline loops: CDR1 SGHRS, CDR2 YFSETQ.

Points on this clonotype: A read error is possible here, since a much larger clone lies one base away. The J gene is TRBJ1-4, the V gene TRBV7-9; D may be TRBD1 (6 bases). Trimming removed 5 bases at V and 6 bases at J, with 16 bases between. Germline values: CDR1 SEHNR, CDR2 FQNEAQ (reference sequence). The CDR3 consists of 15 residues. DNA for the CDR3: TGTGCCAGCAGCGCCCACAGGGTAATGCATGAAAAACTGTTTTTT. Translation gives CASSAHRVMHEKLFF.

About this clonotype: The CDR3 ends on some other residue instead of the conserved phenylalanine or tryptophan, so this is likely a read error. The DNA is omitted, as the CDR3 cannot be located on it reliably, and the CDR3 follows TCRdb's listing. J is TRBJ2-1 and V is TRBV6-1; the table assigns TRBD2, which was not confirmed against the DNA. Germline CDR1 and CDR2: MNHNS and SASEGT. The CDR3 spans 16 residues, counting both ends. The CDR3 region is CAGTRRPGLTYNEQFY.

Ten or more counts support this clonotype. The chain combines TRBV5-4 with TRBJ2-2, with TRBD1 matching 12 bases. The germline gives CDR1 SGHNT, CDR2 YYREEE (reference sequence). V was clipped by 3 bases and J by 6 bases; unmatched bases: 6. This CDR3 comprises 16 residues. CDR3 region: CASSSPGQGAAGELFF. CDR3 bases: TGTGCCAGCAGCTCCCCGGGACAGGGGGCTGCCGGGGAGCTGTTTTTT. The whole variable domain, remainder taken from reference TRBV5-4 and TRBJ2-2, is ETGVTQSPTHLIKTRGQQVTLRCSSQSGHNTVSWYQQALGQGPQFIFQYYREEENGRGNFPPRFSGLQFPNYSSELNVNALELDDSALYLCASSSPGQGAAGELFFGEGSRLTVL.

Note on this clonotype: A junction boundary mismatches the germline segment, possibly from a read error. The chain links TRBV28 to TRBJ2-1, with 13 bases matching TRBD2. CDR3 length: 20 amino acids. Per germline, CDR1 MDHEN and CDR2 SYDVKM. The CDR3 sequence: CVSSRVGGLAGYKRLYEQFF. CDR3 nucleotide sequence: TGTGTCAGCAGCCGGGTCGGGGGACTAGCGGGATATAAAAGGTTATATGAGCAGTTCTTC.

With respect to this clonotype: No conserved phenylalanine or tryptophan is present at the end of the CDR3, so a read error is the likely explanation. V is TRBV5-5 and J is TRBJ2-2; either TRBD1 or TRBD2 may fit D (6 bases each). The germline V gene has CDR1 SGHKS and CDR2 YYEKEE (reference sequence). This CDR3 region has 14 residues. CDR3 region: CASNLDGGGGELFL. The CDR3 region has the DNA TGTGCCAGCAACTTGGACGGAGGGGGCGGGGAGCTGTTTTTA.

About this clonotype: Its ends do not fully match the called genes, so a read error is possible. This chain uses TRBV5-1 with TRBJ2-2; D might be TRBD2 (6 bases). The CDR3 consists of 12 residues. Germline CDR1 is SGHRS and CDR2 is YFSETQ. For the CDR3, the DNA is TGCGCTAGCAGCCCAGGTTGGGGGGAGTTGTTTTTT. This encodes CASSPGWGELFF. Variable domain in full (rest from reference TRBV5-1 and TRBJ2-2): KAGVTQTPRYLIKTRGQQVTLSCSPISGHRSVSWYQQTPGQGLQFLFEYFSETQRNKGNFPGRFSGRQFSNSRSEMNVSTLELGDSALYLCASSPGWGELFFGEGSRLTVL.

Notes on this clonotype: Because it lacks the conserved phenylalanine or tryptophan at the end, this CDR3 is likely a read error. The chain carries TRBV7-9 and TRBJ2-7; a possible D gene is TRBD1 (6 bases). CDR3 length: 12 residues. Germline CDR1 is SEHNR and CDR2 is FQNEAQ (reference sequence). The V and J ends lost 5 bases and 6 bases respectively, with 11 bases between them. The DNA for the CDR3 is TGTGCCAGCAGCCATGGACAGAGCGAGCAGTACTTA. It is translated as CASSHGQSEQYL.

Many counts were recorded for this clonotype. This chain joins TRBV28 and TRBJ1-5, with D hard to call. The germline CDR1 and CDR2 sequences are MDHEN and SYDVKM. CDR3 length equals 13 residues. V lost 7 bases to trimming and J lost 6 bases, with 13 bases between them. This CDR3 is CASTPGWGQPQHF. CDR3 in DNA: TGTGCCAGCACACCGGGTTGGGGTCAGCCCCAGCATTTT.

This clonotype was seen more than once but under ten times. The chain joins TRBV2 to TRBJ2-2; a weak D match, TRBD1 (5 bases). Between the trimmed V and J ends, which lost 7 bases and 0 bases, there was a span of 9 bases. CDR3 length: 14 residues. Germline V lookup: CDR1 SNHLY, CDR2 FYNNEI. As DNA, the CDR3 is TGTGCCAGCAAGCAGGGTTCGAACACCGGGGAGCTGTTTTTT. Its translation: CASKQGSNTGELFF. The full variable domain, its missing parts supplied by reference TRBV2 and TRBJ2-2, is EPEVTQTPSHQVTQMGQEVILRCVPISNHLYFYWYRQILGQKVEFLVSFYNNEISEKSEIFDDQFSVERPDGSNFTLKIRSTKLEDSAMYFCASKQGSNTGELFFGEGSRLTVL.

A word on this clonotype: One end of the junction fails to match germline, which may point to a read error. CDR3 coding DNA: TGTAGCGTCCGATCAGAGGGCGTCTATGGCTACACCTTC. Translating it yields CSVRSEGVYGYTF. The rearrangement joins TRBV29-1 to TRBJ1-2; D ambiguous. The CDR3 has 13 amino acids. CDR1 and CDR2 from the germline V gene are SQVTM and ANQGSEA.

The gene calls are TRBV5-1 and TRBJ2-1, with D unclear. The germline gives CDR1 SGHRS, CDR2 YFSETQ. The length of the CDR3 is 14 residues. The germline V and J ends were trimmed by 0 bases and 9 bases, with 13 bases remaining between them. The CDR3, as DNA: TGCGCCAGCAGCTTGGAACTCCAATCCATTGAGCAGTTCTTC. This translates into CASSLELQSIEQFF. Variable domain in full (rest from reference TRBV5-1 and TRBJ2-1): KAGVTQTPRYLIKTRGQQVTLSCSPISGHRSVSWYQQTPGQGLQFLFEYFSETQRNKGNFPGRFSGRQFSNSRSEMNVSTLELGDSALYLCASSLELQSIEQFFGPGTRLTVL.

This rearrangement joins TRBV29-1 to TRBJ1-4; D ambiguous. This CDR3 has 13 amino acids. V dropped 4 bases and J dropped 7 bases, with 13 bases sitting between them. Germline values: CDR1 SQVTM, CDR2 ANQGSEA. Here the CDR3 DNA reads TGCAGCGTTGGCCGAAGGCGGACTGAAAAACTGTTTTTT. As protein: CSVGRRRTEKLFF.